Given below is one TCR beta chain in context. This entry is derived from a study of PD-L1 blockade in urothelial cancer. Study as a whole: The analyses of blood took place 3 weeks (second dose) and 6 weeks after treatment start.

Trimming cost V 6 bases and J 1 base, with 12 bases left between them. This CDR3 comprises 14 residues. In germline, CDR1 is SNHLY, CDR2 FYNNEI. Some clones are missing from TCRdb's copy, which holds only in-frame ones; the method was immunoSEQ multiplex PCR. The sample includes approximately 39,000 clones, about 89% seen only once; the top ten take around 1.8%. V gene TRBV2 combines with J gene TRBJ1-1; D not certain. This sample comprised PBMCs, obtained around atezolizumab (anti-PD-L1) treatment. The clonotype originates from a man aged 55 to 70 with urothelial cancer. The CDR3 reads CASSGEVANTEAFF. The CDR3 region has the DNA TGTGCCAGCAGCGGGGAGGTGGCGAACACTGAAGCTTTCTTT.